Below are 11 T cell receptor beta chains sequenced from a single sample in a study of T cell clonotyping in hematopoietic cell transplantation. Assay: immunoSEQ multiplex PCR; the TCRdb copy retains only in-frame clones and omits some. The sample lists around 40,000 clones; 90% to 95% were seen once. The time point is: recipient sample about 28 days before transplant, after cytoreduction. The sequencing used peripheral blood mononuclear cells, collected before stem cell transplant. These receptors were obtained from a man aged 35-49 years with chronic myeloid leukemia. Some clones in this sample may be carry-over from other donors' samples.

The J gene is TRBJ1-1, the V gene TRBV6-5; tentatively, D is TRBD1 (5 bases). The germline CDR1 and CDR2 sequences are MNHEY and SVGAGI. V lost 2 bases and J 1 base, leaving 5 bases between the germline ends. The CDR3 is 13 residues long. This chain's CDR3 is CASSYGGNTEAFF. CDR3 coding DNA: TGTGCCAGCAGTTACGGGGGGAACACTGAAGCTTTCTTT.

This clone was counted a single time. The V call is TRBV6-5, the J call TRBJ1-1; TRBD1 aligns across 7 bases. V trimming: 6 bases; J trimming: 3 bases; junction bases outside the gene matches: 10. Germline values: CDR1 MNHEY, CDR2 SVGAGI. CDR3 size: 15 residues. As DNA, the CDR3 is TGTGCCAGCAGCCTTACAGGGGTGGGGGACACTGAAGCTTTCTTT. This gives the protein CASSLTGVGDTEAFF.

This chain connects TRBV19 to TRBJ1-1; 8 bases are a match to TRBD1. The CDR3 loop spans 12 amino acids. Germline V gene lookup returns CDR1 LNHDA and CDR2 SQIVND (reference sequence). The trim removed 7 bases at V and 8 bases at J, leaving 6 bases unmatched. CDR3 sequence: CASIYRGGEAFF. The DNA for the CDR3 is TGTGCCAGTATCTACAGGGGGGGGGAAGCTTTCTTT.

CDR3 in DNA: TGTGCCAGCAGCTTAAATTATCGTGGCAGGGTGAGGGTGAGCACTGAAGCTTTCTTT. Translated: CASSLNYRGRVRVSTEAFF. The chain employs TRBV7-3 and TRBJ1-1; a weak D match, TRBD1 (5 bases). Germline assignment: CDR1 SGHTA and CDR2 FQGTGA. Trimming left V 1 base short and J 4 bases short, with 25 bases between. CDR3 size: 19 residues.

The rearrangement uses TRBV6-5 and TRBJ2-7; weak D call: TRBD1 (6 bases). CDR1 and CDR2 from the germline V gene are MNHEY and SVGAGI. V shed 2 bases and J shed 4 bases, with 15 bases lying between them. The CDR3 spans 15 residues. The CDR3 coding sequence is TGTGCCAGCAGTTACAGTTATCCAGGGGCTTACGAGCAGTACTTC. Its translation is CASSYSYPGAYEQYF.

This chain connects TRBV30 to TRBJ2-7; D tentatively fits TRBD1 or TRBD2 (5 bases each). The CDR3 has 13 amino acids. Trimming pared 2 bases from V and 2 bases from J, leaving 10 bases between. CDR1 GTSNPN and CDR2 SVGIG come from the germline V gene (reference sequence). The chain's CDR3 is CAWSLGAAYEQYF. CDR3 nucleotide sequence: TGTGCCTGGAGTCTCGGGGCTGCCTACGAGCAGTACTTC.

Comment on this clone: One junction end disagrees with the germline gene, perhaps due to a read error. The V gene is TRBV20-1, the J gene TRBJ1-3; tentatively, D is TRBD1 (5 bases). This CDR3 has 11 residues. CDR1 and CDR2 (germline): DFQATT, SNEGSKA (reference sequence). In nucleotides, the CDR3 is TGCAGTGCTAGAGGAGGACACTCCGTTTGGTTT. This codes for CSARGGHSVWF.

The gene calls are TRBV7-2 and TRBJ1-1; the D gene is possibly TRBD1 (6 bases). Looked up from germline, CDR1 is SGHTA and CDR2 is FQGNSA. The CDR3 is made up of 14 amino acids. The V end lost 6 bases, the J end lost 1 base, and 12 bases lay between the germline ends. The chain's CDR3 is CASRLQGRNTEAFF. In DNA form, the CDR3 reads TGTGCCAGCAGGCTACAGGGCCGGAACACTGAAGCTTTCTTT. Variable domain in full (rest from reference TRBV7-2 and TRBJ1-1): GAGVSQSPSNKVTEKGKDVELRCDPISGHTALYWYRQSLGQGLEFLIYFQGNSAPDKSGLPSDRFSAERTGGSVSTLTIQRTQQEDSAVYLCASRLQGRNTEAFFGQGTRLTVV.

The V call is TRBV6-6, the J call TRBJ1-5; D call uncertain. Germline CDR1 reads MNHNY; CDR2 reads SVGAGI (reference sequence). The length of the CDR3 is 13 residues. V was cut by 5 bases and J by 0 bases, with 5 bases left in between. The CDR3 here is CASSVNSNQPQHF. CDR3 bases: TGTGCCAGCAGTGTGAATAGCAATCAGCCCCAGCATTTT.

V is TRBV11-1 and J is TRBJ2-3; D gene uncertain. Germline V gives CDR1 SGHAT, CDR2 FQDESV (reference sequence). The CDR3 is 17 residues long. V lost 3 bases to trimming and J lost 0 bases, with 16 bases between them. CDR3 protein: CASSFLRQAASTDTQYF. CDR3 sequence (DNA): TGTGCCAGCAGCTTTTTAAGGCAGGCCGCGAGCACAGATACGCAGTATTTT. The complete variable domain, with remaining parts taken from reference TRBV11-1 and TRBJ2-3, reads EAEVAQSPRYKITEKSQAVAFWCDPISGHATLYWYRQILGQGPELLVQFQDESVVDDSQLPKDRFSAERLKGVDSTLKIQPAELGDSAMYLCASSFLRQAASTDTQYFGPGTRLTVL.

The J gene is TRBJ1-4, the V gene TRBV4-1; D not certain. Per the germline V gene, CDR1 is MGHRA and CDR2 is YSYEKL. The V end lost 0 bases, the J end lost 6 bases, and 11 bases lay between the germline ends. The CDR3 is made up of 15 amino acids. In DNA, the CDR3 is TGCGCCAGCAGCCAAGATTTAGCAGACTATGAAAAACTGTTTTTT. Translating it yields CASSQDLADYEKLFF.